The rows below give T cell receptor beta chains drawn from one sample of a study of siplizumab effects on memory and regulatory T cells. Libraries were prepared by immunoSEQ multiplex PCR; TCRdb keeps only in-frame clonotypes and omits some of them. The repertoire holds 90,000 to 120,000 clones, with 94% as singletons. The sample consisted of Tregs sorted from blood. These receptors all come from a human donor in good health. The CDR3 runs from the conserved cysteine through the conserved F or W. A D gene is named only where the DNA matches it firmly. The size field is filled for only some rows; it gives once, few, many or a size class.

v_call: TRBV28
clone_size: .
j_call: TRBJ2-4
d_call: .
cdr3_nt: TGTGCCAGCGGCCTTCAGGGGAGCAAAAACATTCAGTACTTC
cdr3_aa: CASGLQGSKNIQYF

v_call: TRBV6-5
clone_size: .
j_call: TRBJ2-5
d_call: TRBD2
cdr3_nt: TGTGCCAGCAGTTACCCGGGGGGACGGGAGACCCAGTACTTC
cdr3_aa: CASSYPGGRETQYF

v_call: TRBV30
clone_size: once
j_call: TRBJ2-7
d_call: .
cdr3_nt: TGTGCCTGGAGTACGACCGCAGGTTCTGAGCAGTACTTC
cdr3_aa: CAWSTTAGSEQYF

v_call: TRBV5-1
clone_size: .
j_call: TRBJ2-1
d_call: .
cdr3_nt: TGCGCCAGCAGCTCCGGGACGAACAACGACGATGAGCAGTTCTTC
cdr3_aa: CASSSGTNNDDEQFF

v_call: TRBV7-6
clone_size: .
j_call: TRBJ1-2
d_call: .
cdr3_nt: TGTGCCAGCAGCCCGCGGGGGGGTCTCTATGGCTACACCTTC
cdr3_aa: CASSPRGGLYGYTF

v_call: TRBV5-6
clone_size: .
j_call: TRBJ1-1
d_call: .
cdr3_nt: TGTGCCAGCAGCAGGGCCACCATATTGAACACTGAAGCTTTCTTT
cdr3_aa: CASSRATILNTEAFF

v_call: TRBV27
clone_size: .
j_call: TRBJ2-7
d_call: TRBD2
cdr3_nt: TGTGCCAGCAGTTTTTACCCACACGGACTAGCGGGGCTCTCCTACGAGCAGTACTTC
cdr3_aa: CASSFYPHGLAGLSYEQYF

v_call: TRBV15
clone_size: once
j_call: TRBJ2-7
d_call: .
cdr3_nt: TGTGCCACCAGCAGAGATGTTTACGCCTACGAGCAGTACTTC
cdr3_aa: CATSRDVYAYEQYF

v_call: TRBV7-9
clone_size: once
j_call: TRBJ1-1
d_call: .
cdr3_nt: TGTGCCAGCAGCCAATCAAAGGGCGTTATGAACACTGAAGCTTTCTTT
cdr3_aa: CASSQSKGVMNTEAFF

v_call: TRBV29-1
clone_size: .
j_call: TRBJ2-3
d_call: TRBD2
cdr3_nt: TGCAGCGTTAAAGCGGGAGCCATCACAGATACGCAGTATTTT
cdr3_aa: CSVKAGAITDTQYF

v_call: TRBV28
clone_size: .
j_call: TRBJ2-4
d_call: TRBD1
cdr3_nt: TGTGCCAGCAGCAGACAGGGGGCGAGGAACATTCAGTACTTC
cdr3_aa: CASSRQGARNIQYF

v_call: TRBV6-5
clone_size: .
j_call: TRBJ2-5
d_call: .
cdr3_nt: TGTGCCAGCAGTACCTGGCACTCACAAGAGACCCAGTACTTC
cdr3_aa: CASSTWHSQETQYF

v_call: TRBV2
clone_size: .
j_call: TRBJ2-7
d_call: .
cdr3_nt: TGTGCCAGCAGTATTTCGAGGGGCTCCTACGAGCAGTACTTC
cdr3_aa: CASSISRGSYEQYF

v_call: TRBV6-6
clone_size: .
j_call: TRBJ1-5
d_call: .
cdr3_nt: TGTGCCAGCAGTTATGCAGGGAGAGAGCCCCAGCATTTT
cdr3_aa: CASSYAGREPQHF

v_call: TRBV15
clone_size: .
j_call: TRBJ2-7
d_call: TRBD1
cdr3_nt: TGTGCCACCAGCAGATACCGGGACAGGATCTCCTACGAGCAGTACTTC
cdr3_aa: CATSRYRDRISYEQYF

v_call: TRBV11-3
clone_size: .
j_call: TRBJ2-3
d_call: .
cdr3_nt: TGTGCCAGCAGCTTAGATGGAGGCCACACAGATACGCAGTATTTT
cdr3_aa: CASSLDGGHTDTQYF

v_call: TRBV7-3
clone_size: .
j_call: TRBJ2-2
d_call: TRBD1
cdr3_nt: TGTGCCAGCAGCTCAGGGACAGGGATGGGGGAGCTGTTTTTT
cdr3_aa: CASSSGTGMGELFF

v_call: TRBV19
clone_size: .
j_call: TRBJ1-1
d_call: TRBD1
cdr3_nt: TGTGCCAGTAGTCTTTCATGGGTCCAGGGGGAGGTGAACACTGAAGCTTTCTTT
cdr3_aa: CASSLSWVQGEVNTEAFF

v_call: TRBV7-3
clone_size: .
j_call: TRBJ2-1
d_call: .
cdr3_nt: TGTGCCAGCAGCGCGGGCTGGGATTACAATGAGCAGTTCTTC
cdr3_aa: CASSAGWDYNEQFF

v_call: TRBV10-1
clone_size: .
j_call: TRBJ2-1
d_call: .
cdr3_nt: TGCGCCAGCAGCCCTGGACCGAGCTCCTACAATGAGCAGTTCTTC
cdr3_aa: CASSPGPSSYNEQFF

v_call: TRBV11-3
clone_size: .
j_call: TRBJ2-1
d_call: .
cdr3_nt: TGTGCCAGCAGCTTAGGAGGGGGTGGGAGGGCCTTCTACAATGAGCAGTTCTTC
cdr3_aa: CASSLGGGGRAFYNEQFF

v_call: TRBV6-1
clone_size: once
j_call: TRBJ1-1
d_call: .
cdr3_nt: TGTGCCAGCAGTGTGAGCCAGAACACTGAAGCTTTCTTT
cdr3_aa: CASSVSQNTEAFF

v_call: TRBV13
clone_size: .
j_call: TRBJ2-3
d_call: TRBD2
cdr3_nt: TGTGCCAGCAGCCTCCGGCGAAGGACTAGCGGGAGTTATACGCAGTATTTT
cdr3_aa: CASSLRRRTSGSYTQYF

v_call: TRBV19
clone_size: .
j_call: TRBJ2-7
d_call: TRBD2
cdr3_nt: TGTGCCAGTAGTATGGGGGGGGAGGAGTACGAGCAGTACTTC
cdr3_aa: CASSMGGEEYEQYF

v_call: TRBV28
clone_size: .
j_call: TRBJ1-1
d_call: .
cdr3_nt: TGTGCCAGCAGTTTGGCAGGGGTCATGAACACTGAAGCTTTCTTT
cdr3_aa: CASSLAGVMNTEAFF

v_call: TRBV29-1
clone_size: .
j_call: TRBJ2-7
d_call: .
cdr3_nt: TGCAGCGCAAGAGGCCCCTACGAGCAGTACTTC
cdr3_aa: CSARGPYEQYF

v_call: TRBV5-8
clone_size: .
j_call: TRBJ2-7
d_call: .
cdr3_nt: TGTGCCAGCAGCTTGGCCTTAGGAAACGAGCAGTACTTC
cdr3_aa: CASSLALGNEQYF

v_call: TRBV28
clone_size: .
j_call: TRBJ2-1
d_call: TRBD2
cdr3_nt: TGTGCCAGCAGTTTGATAGCGGGAGGACCCAATGAGCAGTTCTTC
cdr3_aa: CASSLIAGGPNEQFF

v_call: TRBV7-6
clone_size: .
j_call: TRBJ2-7
d_call: TRBD1
cdr3_nt: TGTGCCAGCAGCGCTCAGACAGGGGGCTTCGACGAGCAGTACTTC
cdr3_aa: CASSAQTGGFDEQYF

v_call: TRBV4-1
clone_size: .
j_call: TRBJ2-7
d_call: TRBD1
cdr3_nt: TGCGCCAGCAGCCAACTCAGGACAGGGGCCACCTACGAGCAGTACTTC
cdr3_aa: CASSQLRTGATYEQYF

v_call: TRBV6-5
clone_size: .
j_call: TRBJ2-1
d_call: TRBD2
cdr3_nt: TGTGCCAGCAGCCTTAGCGGGAGGGTCAATGAGCAGTTCTTC
cdr3_aa: CASSLSGRVNEQFF

v_call: TRBV5-1
clone_size: once
j_call: TRBJ1-2
d_call: .
cdr3_nt: TGCGCCAGCAGCTTCGACAGAACCCTACCCTATGGCTACACCTTC
cdr3_aa: CASSFDRTLPYGYTF

v_call: TRBV28
clone_size: .
j_call: TRBJ2-7
d_call: .
cdr3_nt: TGTGCCAGCAGCAGGATGGAATACGAGCAGTACTTC
cdr3_aa: CASSRMEYEQYF

v_call: TRBV7-3
clone_size: .
j_call: TRBJ2-3
d_call: .
cdr3_nt: TGTGCCAGCAGCTCCCAGGGCGCGGGAGATACGCAGTATTTT
cdr3_aa: CASSSQGAGDTQYF

v_call: TRBV19
clone_size: .
j_call: TRBJ2-3
d_call: TRBD1
cdr3_nt: TGTGCCAGCAAGAGACAGGGGGGGAATGAGGCAGATACGCAGTATTTT
cdr3_aa: CASKRQGGNEADTQYF

v_call: TRBV5-1
clone_size: .
j_call: TRBJ2-7
d_call: TRBD1
cdr3_nt: TGCGCCAGCAGCTTGCTGGGCAGGGGGTACGAGCAGTACTTC
cdr3_aa: CASSLLGRGYEQYF

v_call: TRBV28
clone_size: .
j_call: TRBJ2-3
d_call: .
cdr3_nt: TGTGCCAGCAGTTTCATTTCAAATACGCAGTATTTT
cdr3_aa: CASSFISNTQYF

v_call: TRBV21-1
clone_size: few
j_call: TRBJ1-5
d_call: .
cdr3_nt: TGTGCCAGCAGCTCCGGGGGACAGTATAAGGAGGGCAATCAGCCCCAGCATTTT
cdr3_aa: CASSSGGQYKEGNQPQHF

v_call: TRBV20-1
clone_size: .
j_call: TRBJ2-5
d_call: .
cdr3_nt: TGCAGTGCTGGAAAGGATCAGACCCAGTACTTC
cdr3_aa: CSAGKDQTQYF

v_call: TRBV9
clone_size: once
j_call: TRBJ1-4
d_call: .
cdr3_nt: TGTGCCAGCAGCGTAGCGGGCACTTGGGGGAAACTGTTTTTT
cdr3_aa: CASSVAGTWGKLFF

v_call: TRBV7-9
clone_size: .
j_call: TRBJ1-1
d_call: TRBD1
cdr3_nt: TGTGCCAGCAGCTTAACCAGAACCCTCAGGGGGCCAAGGACTGAAGCTTTCTTT
cdr3_aa: CASSLTRTLRGPRTEAFF

v_call: TRBV29-1
clone_size: .
j_call: TRBJ1-6
d_call: .
cdr3_nt: TGCAGCGTCAGGGAAACCTATAATTCACCCCTCCACTTT
cdr3_aa: CSVRETYNSPLHF